These 25 T cell receptor beta chains share one sample of origin, sequenced in a study of T cells in Graves' hyperthyroidism and ophthalmopathy. TCR beta CDR3 regions were amplified from RNA transcripts. HTBI primers were used for first-round RT-PCR of the TCR CDR3. TCRdb itself ran the multiplex PCR reads through MiXCR, one entry per CDR3 protein. Of around 300,000 distinct CDR3 sequences listed, 22% are singletons. The sequenced material came from blood. These receptors all come from a man younger than 45 with Graves' ophthalmopathy.

This sequence joins TRBV4-1 and TRBJ1-4; 8 bases agree with TRBD1. Germline values: CDR1 MGHRA, CDR2 YSYEKL. The CDR3 runs 15 residues. J gave up 6 bases and V 0 bases, and 3 bases lay outside the gene matches. CDR3 nucleotides: TGCGCCAGCAGCCAAGACGGACAGGGAGATGAAAAACTGTTTTTT. It encodes CASSQDGQGDEKLFF.

This clonotype was seen a few times. This sequence joins TRBV15 and TRBJ1-5; a possible D gene is TRBD1 (5 bases). V lost 0 bases and J 6 bases, leaving 21 bases between the germline ends. There are 18 residues in the CDR3. Germline lookup yields CDR1 LNHNV and CDR2 YYDKDF (reference sequence). The CDR3 sequence: CATSRDLGVSLRGQPQHF. Here the CDR3 DNA reads TGTGCCACCAGCAGAGATTTAGGGGTTTCACTTAGGGGTCAGCCCCAGCATTTT.

This chain links TRBV7-9 with TRBJ2-1; 12 bases fit TRBD2. CDR3 length equals 16 residues. From germline, CDR1 is SEHNR and CDR2 FQNEAQ (reference sequence). J was trimmed by 4 bases and V by 4 bases; bases with no gene match: 5. CDR3 sequence reads: CASSSIGLAGYNEQFF. As DNA, the CDR3 is TGTGCCAGCAGCTCGATAGGACTAGCGGGGTACAATGAGCAGTTCTTC. Supplemented by reference TRBV7-9 and TRBJ2-1, the full variable domain reads DTGVSQNPRHKITKRGQNVTFRCDPISEHNRLYWYRQTLGQGPEFLTYFQNEAQLEKSRLLSDRFSAERPKGSFSTLEIQRTEQGDSAMYLCASSSIGLAGYNEQFFGPGTRLTVL.

This clonotype was observed many times. The chain uses TRBV6-6 and TRBJ2-7; 9 bases fit TRBD2. Per germline, CDR1 MNHNY and CDR2 SVGAGI (reference sequence). The CDR3 sequence is 16 residues long. After removal of 0 bases from V and 1 base from J, the junction contained 4 bases not matched to a gene. The DNA of the CDR3 is TGTGCCAGCAGTTACTCGCGGACTAGCGTTTCCTACGAGCAGTACTTC. This gives the protein CASSYSRTSVSYEQYF.

In this sample, this clonotype turned up a few times. The CDR3: CASSSGGWETQYF. Here the CDR3 DNA reads TGTGCCAGTAGTAGCGGAGGGTGGGAGACCCAGTACTTC. V usage is TRBV19 and J usage is TRBJ2-5, with D perhaps matching TRBD2 (6 bases). Germline V gives CDR1 LNHDA, CDR2 SQIVND (reference sequence). The V end lost 4 bases, the J end lost 5 bases, and 11 bases lay between the germline ends. The CDR3 totals 13 residues.

The chain employs TRBV2 and TRBJ1-1; 7 positions agree with TRBD1. This CDR3 comprises 16 residues. In germline, CDR1 is SNHLY, CDR2 FYNNEI. V lost 4 bases, J lost 6 bases, and 14 bases stayed unmatched. The CDR3 DNA sequence: TGTGCCAGCAGTGCCCCCCGCCTACAGGGGACCCCTGAAGCTTTCTTT. Translation: CASSAPRLQGTPEAFF.

This chain connects TRBV7-3 to TRBJ1-2; TRBD1 agrees at 8 bases. Germline V lookup: CDR1 SGHTA, CDR2 FQGTGA. J lost 6 bases, V lost 2 bases, and 5 bases had no gene match. The CDR3 length is 14 residues. Written as DNA, the CDR3 is TGTGCCAGCAGCTTAGTCTGGACAGGGAATGGCTACACCTTC. The encoded protein is CASSLVWTGNGYTF. The variable domain in full, completed from reference TRBV7-3 and TRBJ1-2, reads GAGVSQTPSNKVTEKGKYVELRCDPISGHTALYWYRQSLGQGPEFLIYFQGTGAADDSGLPNDRFFAVRPEGSVSTLKIQRTERGDSAVYLCASSLVWTGNGYTFGSGTRLTVV.

In this sample, this clonotype turned up a few times. The CDR3 spells CSVLSATSGNTIYF. In nucleotides, the CDR3 is TGCAGCGTTCTATCCGCGACCTCTGGAAACACCATATATTTT. This sequence joins TRBV29-1 and TRBJ1-3; D gene uncertain. CDR1 is SQVTM, CDR2 ANQGSEA, per germline. This CDR3 has 14 residues. Trimming took off 5 bases at V and 0 bases at J, with 11 bases between the two ends.

This chain links TRBV7-2 with TRBJ1-3, with 7 bases that match TRBD1. CDR1 SGHTA and CDR2 FQGNSA come from the germline V gene. With V trimmed by 3 bases and J by 0 bases, 5 bases remained unmatched. The CDR3 spans 16 residues. The DNA for the CDR3 is TGTGCCAGCAGCTTGAAGACAGGGCACTCTGGAAACACCATATATTTT. Amino acids: CASSLKTGHSGNTIYF.

This clonotype was observed a handful of times. The chain employs TRBV18 and TRBJ2-7; D possibly corresponds to TRBD2 (6 bases). The CDR3 is 16 residues long. Germline V gene data show CDR1 as KGHSH and CDR2 as LQKENI. The V gene lost 1 base and the J gene lost 0 bases, with 13 bases spanning the gap. The CDR3 DNA sequence: TGTGCCAGCTCACCACAGGTAGCGGCGAGCTCCTACGAGCAGTACTTC. The encoded protein is CASSPQVAASSYEQYF.

V gene TRBV3-1 combines with J gene TRBJ2-1; 10 nucleotides line up with TRBD2. V was clipped by 2 bases and J by 9 bases; unmatched bases: 4. CDR3 size: 14 residues. Germline CDR1 LGHDT, CDR2 YNNKEL (reference sequence). The CDR3 loop reads CASSQSGRAAEQFF. The DNA for the CDR3 is TGTGCCAGCAGCCAAAGCGGGAGGGCCGCTGAGCAGTTCTTC.

This clonotype was counted a few times. V gene TRBV11-1 combines with J gene TRBJ2-2, with 8 positions matching TRBD2. The CDR3 is 16 residues long. J gave up 3 bases and V 1 base, and 4 bases lay outside the gene matches. From germline, CDR1 is SGHAT and CDR2 FQDESV (reference sequence). CDR3 residues: CASSLGGRSHTGELFF. CDR3 nucleotide sequence: TGTGCCAGCAGCTTAGGCGGGAGGTCCCACACCGGGGAGCTGTTTTTT. The whole variable domain, filled in from reference TRBV11-1 and TRBJ2-2, reads EAEVAQSPRYKITEKSQAVAFWCDPISGHATLYWYRQILGQGPELLVQFQDESVVDDSQLPKDRFSAERLKGVDSTLKIQPAELGDSAMYLCASSLGGRSHTGELFFGEGSRLTVL.

V usage is TRBV12-3 or TRBV12-4 and J usage is TRBJ2-1, with TRBD1 matching over 9 bases. The CDR3 sequence is 13 residues long. Trimming removed 3 bases from V and 14 bases from J; junction bases left unmatched: 8. The CDR3 is CASSFSTGGGKFF. The CDR3 DNA sequence: TGTGCCAGCAGTTTTTCTACAGGGGGCGGTAAGTTCTTC.

At least ten counts were recorded for this clonotype. The J gene is TRBJ1-2, the V gene TRBV5-5; D unclear. In germline, CDR1 is SGHKS, CDR2 YYEKEE (reference sequence). The length of the CDR3 is 15 residues. V was cut by 6 bases and J by 1 base, with 16 bases left in between. CDR3 nucleotides: TGTGCCAGCACTTTAACTCGCTTATTTAACTATGGCTACACCTTC. Residues: CASTLTRLFNYGYTF. The complete variable domain, with remaining parts taken from reference TRBV5-5 and TRBJ1-2, reads DAGVTQSPTHLIKTRGQQVTLRCSPISGHKSVSWYQQVLGQGPQFIFQYYEKEERGRGNFPDRFSARQFPNYSSELNVNALLLGDSALYLCASTLTRLFNYGYTFGSGTRLTVV.

This clonotype was observed many times. The rearrangement joins TRBV6-1 to TRBJ2-1, with a possible D match to TRBD2 (5 bases). This CDR3 region has 14 residues. The germline V and J ends were trimmed by 7 bases and 7 bases, with 17 bases remaining between them. The germline V gene encodes CDR1 MNHNS and CDR2 SASEGT. The CDR3 region has the DNA TGTGCCAGCACCTCCTATTTTAGGAGGAATGAGCAGTTCTTC. Protein sequence: CASTSYFRRNEQFF.

The V call is TRBV5-1, the J call TRBJ2-7; TRBD2 matches at 12 bases. Germline CDR1 is SGHRS and CDR2 is YFSETQ. The CDR3 contains 14 residues. With V trimmed by 6 bases and J by 6 bases, 7 bases remained unmatched. The chain's CDR3 is CASTWTSGVGEQYF. The CDR3 DNA follows: TGCGCCAGCACTTGGACTAGCGGGGTGGGCGAGCAGTACTTC.

This rearrangement joins TRBV10-3 to TRBJ2-2, with D uncertain. Germline loops: CDR1 ENHRY, CDR2 SYGVKD. Trimming removed 4 bases from V and 6 bases from J, with 6 bases in between. This CDR3 region has 12 residues. The CDR3 sequence: CAISVVAGELFF. CDR3 nucleotide sequence: TGTGCCATCAGTGTTGTCGCCGGGGAGCTGTTTTTT.

J is TRBJ2-3 and V is TRBV12-3 or TRBV12-4; D unclear. The CDR3 covers 15 residues. Trimming took off 1 base at V and 0 bases at J, with 8 bases between the two ends. The CDR3 sequence is CASSLGTTSTDTQYF. CDR3 sequence (DNA): TGTGCCAGCAGTTTAGGCACCACTAGCACAGATACGCAGTATTTT.

V is TRBV27 and J is TRBJ1-5; maybe TRBD1 (6 bases). The V gene lost 2 bases and the J gene lost 3 bases, with 20 bases spanning the gap. CDR1 MNHEY and CDR2 SMNVEV come from the germline V gene (reference sequence). CDR3 length: 18 amino acids. The CDR3 DNA reads as TGTGCCAGCAGTTTAACCGCCCAGGGGATGAGATTCAATCAGCCCCAGCATTTT. Its translation: CASSLTAQGMRFNQPQHF.

J is TRBJ2-4 and V is TRBV6-5; D is ambiguous. V was cut by 7 bases and J by 3 bases, with 13 bases left in between. There are 14 residues in the CDR3. Germline V gene lookup returns CDR1 MNHEY and CDR2 SVGAGI. The CDR3 coding sequence is TGTGCCAGCAAAGGAACTGATAACAAAAACATTCAGTACTTC. Encoded protein: CASKGTDNKNIQYF.

As DNA, the CDR3 is TGTGCCAGCAGCTTGGGGACTAGCGGGAGGATGAATGAGCAGTTCTTC. It codes for CASSLGTSGRMNEQFF. This sequence joins TRBV7-9 and TRBJ2-1; TRBD2 agrees at 15 bases. The CDR3 contains 16 residues. J gave up 7 bases and V 3 bases, and 4 bases lay outside the gene matches. CDR1 SEHNR and CDR2 FQNEAQ come from the germline V gene (reference sequence).

This chain connects TRBV10-3 to TRBJ1-3; D gene uncertain. The CDR3 runs to 11 residues. Germline V CDR1 and CDR2: ENHRY, SYGVKD. Trimming cost V 10 bases and J 0 bases, with 4 bases left between them. The DNA for the CDR3 is TGTGCCACTAACTCTGGAAACACCATATATTTT. It codes for CATNSGNTIYF.

This chain joins TRBV11-2 and TRBJ1-1; D is perhaps TRBD1 (6 bases). The CDR3 is 20 amino acids. With 0 bases removed from V and 4 bases from J, the gap between germline ends came to 27 bases. The germline V gene has CDR1 SGHAT and CDR2 FQNNGV. The CDR3 protein is CASSLDHWIRRHWGLTEAFF. CDR3 coding DNA: TGTGCCAGCAGCTTAGATCATTGGATTAGGAGACATTGGGGGCTCACTGAAGCTTTCTTT. The full variable domain, its missing parts supplied by reference TRBV11-2 and TRBJ1-1, is EAGVAQSPRYKIIEKRQSVAFWCNPISGHATLYWYQQILGQGPKLLIQFQNNGVVDDSQLPKDRFSAERLKGVDSTLKIQPAKLEDSAVYLCASSLDHWIRRHWGLTEAFFGQGTRLTVV.

In its sample, this clonotype was seen many times. The chain has TRBV20-1 and TRBJ1-6, with a tentative D call TRBD1 (6 bases). CDR1 is DFQATT, CDR2 SNEGSKA, per germline (reference sequence). Trimming pared 7 bases from V and 2 bases from J, leaving 18 bases between. This CDR3 comprises 16 residues. CDR3 sequence reads: CSVGRGRDTYNSPLHF. CDR3 sequence (DNA): TGCAGTGTCGGGCGGGGGAGGGACACCTATAATTCACCCCTCCACTTT.

The sample holds many counts of this clonotype. V gene TRBV7-8 combines with J gene TRBJ1-1, with a possible D match to TRBD1 (5 bases). The ends were cut back, 8 bases at V and 4 bases at J, with 11 bases in the middle. The CDR3 sequence is 12 residues long. CDR1 is SGHVS and CDR2 is FQNEAQ in the germline V gene. In DNA form, the CDR3 reads TGTGCCAGCGCCCGGGGGACCACTGAAGCTTTCTTT. Its protein product is CASARGTTEAFF.